These 5 T cell receptor beta chains were all obtained from the same sample, sequenced in a study of cytomegalovirus exposure and HLA in healthy donors (TCRdb year 2017). Libraries were made using the immunoSEQ multiplex PCR assay. A mixture of 60 forward primers for TCR Vbeta segments and 13 reverse primers for TCR Jbeta segments was used in the multiplex PCR. TCRdb's version of the immuneACCESS table is confined to in-frame rearrangements and falls short of the full clone set. An unresolved V gene accounts for under half of the shortfall where checked; the remainder is of unknown origin. A total of some 120,000 clones appear in this sample, roughly 80% of them only once. 7.5% to 9.5% of the sample comes from the top ten. Sequencing input: PBMCs. The receptors stem from a man between 25 and 39 years old in good health and CMV-seropositive.

This chain uses TRBV10-3 with TRBJ1-2; possibly TRBD1 for D (6 bases). The CDR3 covers 16 residues. Germline lookup yields CDR1 ENHRY and CDR2 SYGVKD. The V end lost 8 bases, the J end lost 0 bases, and 19 bases lay between the germline ends. DNA for the CDR3: TGTGCCATCGGGGTGTTCCGGGACAAAGCTAACTATGGCTACACCTTC. Protein: CAIGVFRDKANYGYTF.

This clone occurred a few times. This rearrangement joins TRBV6-6 to TRBJ2-7; 9 positions agree with TRBD1. V was clipped by 8 bases and J by 2 bases; unmatched bases: 7. The CDR3 is made up of 14 amino acids. From germline, CDR1 is MNHNY and CDR2 SVGAGI (reference sequence). The CDR3 protein is CASGNRQGAYEQYF. The CDR3 DNA is TGTGCCAGCGGTAACCGACAGGGGGCCTACGAGCAGTACTTC.

This clone has a handful of counts. The chain employs TRBV28 and TRBJ2-7; possible D gene TRBD2, 5 bases. Between the trimmed V and J ends, which lost 6 bases and 4 bases, there was a span of 19 bases. CDR1 is MDHEN and CDR2 is SYDVKM in the germline V gene. This CDR3 contains 15 residues. The CDR3 DNA is TGTGCCAGCAGCCCCCCTGTCGGGGATGGGTACGAGCAGTACTTC. Its protein product is CASSPPVGDGYEQYF.

The chain uses TRBV11-2 and TRBJ1-1; D call uncertain. From germline, CDR1 is SGHAT and CDR2 FQNNGV. The CDR3 contains 11 residues. Trimming left V 5 bases short and J 9 bases short, with 10 bases between. In nucleotides, the CDR3 is TGTGCCAGCAGCGCCGCGATAAAAGCTTTCTTT. It encodes CASSAAIKAFF.

The chain couples TRBV5-1 to TRBJ1-4; tentatively, D is TRBD1 (5 bases). Germline CDR1 and CDR2: SGHRS and YFSETQ. This CDR3 has 14 residues. V lost 4 bases and J lost 0, with 7 bases in between. CDR3 bases: TGCGCCAGCAGCATGACAGCAACTAATGAAAAACTGTTTTTT. Translation: CASSMTATNEKLFF.